This T cell receptor beta chain was recorded in a study of shared clonotypes between healthy human individuals. Background on the study: Three plates each covered CD4 naive and memory; CD8 naive two, CD8 memory one.

Cells designated naive CD8 were CD45RO-negative and were positively selected for CCR7, with terminally differentiated effector memory CD45RA+ cells excluded. V was cut by 4 bases and J by 7 bases, with 13 bases left in between. This CDR3 has 12 residues. Per the germline V gene, CDR1 is SQVTM and CDR2 is ANQGSEA. The assay used deep level. Across several immunoSEQ plates, the genomic DNA of each subset was split evenly. Profiled with immunoSEQ multiplex PCR; TCRdb holds only in-frame clones, not every one. The sample contains just over 2,000,000 clones, roughly 94% of which appear only once. The sample taken for sequencing was naive CD8+ T cells sorted from blood. The chain couples TRBV29-1 to TRBJ1-2; D perhaps matches TRBD1 (6 bases). The receptor comes from a man younger than 30 in good health. DNA for the CDR3: TGCAGCGTTGCCTCAACAGGGCCTGGCTACACCTTC. Protein sequence: CSVASTGPGYTF. Complete variable domain (other parts from reference TRBV29-1 and TRBJ1-2): SAVISQKPSRDICQRGTSLTIQCQVDSQVTMMFWYRQQPGQSLTLIATANQGSEATYESGFVIDKFPISRPNLTFSTLTVSNMSPEDSSIYLCSVASTGPGYTFGSGTRLTVV.